This T cell receptor beta chain appears in the sequencing data of a study of T cell repertoires in cytomegalovirus infection. Study overall: Indications came from public TCR beta signatures; they pointed to CMV infection and to a matching HLA type.

Notes on this clonotype: Its target is unknown.

General observations from the study: The study identified carriers of CMV plus the relevant HLA from cumulative public TCR beta family frequency. Dominating the ex vivo response were TCR beta clonotypes that were CMV-specific and HLA-C-restricted.

TCRdb re-called the reads with MiXCR, one entry per CDR3 protein. Here the sample spans under 800,000 distinct CDR3 sequences, 20% to 25% being singletons. Sequences were obtained from CD8+ T cells from PBMCs. The TCR comes from a human donor in good health (CMV status not recorded). Some clones in this sample may be carry-over from other donors' samples.

CDR3 DNA sequence: TGTGCCAGCAGTGAAGGACCGGGACAGGGGGACGAGCAGTACGTC. It is translated as CASSEGPGQGDEQYV. The chain employs TRBV6-1 and TRBJ2-7; 11 bases are shared with TRBD1. The CDR3 extends over 15 amino acids. Trimming took 1 base from V and 5 from J; bases not matched to a gene: 4. The V gene's germline CDR1 is MNHNS and CDR2 SASEGT.